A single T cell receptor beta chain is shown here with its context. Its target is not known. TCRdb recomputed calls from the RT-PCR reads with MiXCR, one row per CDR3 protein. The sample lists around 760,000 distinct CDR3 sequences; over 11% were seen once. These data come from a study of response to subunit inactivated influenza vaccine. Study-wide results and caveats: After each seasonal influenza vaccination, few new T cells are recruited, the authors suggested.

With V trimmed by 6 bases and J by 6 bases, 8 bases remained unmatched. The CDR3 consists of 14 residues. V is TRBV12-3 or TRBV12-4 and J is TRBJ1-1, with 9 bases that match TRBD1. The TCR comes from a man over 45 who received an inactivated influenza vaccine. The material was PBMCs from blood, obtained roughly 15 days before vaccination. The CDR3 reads CASSPMTGGPEAFF. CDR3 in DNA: TGTGCCAGCAGCCCAATGACAGGGGGTCCTGAAGCTTTCTTT.